This T cell receptor (beta chain) was recorded in a study of vaccination and CD4 T cells after COVID-19. Germline CDR1 reads SGHNT; CDR2 reads YYREEE (reference sequence). V gave up 4 bases and J gave up 7 bases; unmatched junction bases: 6. The CDR3 covers 15 residues. Stated treatment: roughly ten-day PBMC culture with coronavirus spike peptide pools or control peptides (ViraFEST assay). Concerning this clonotype itself: The antigen is not known.

The Oncomine TCR Beta short-read assay generated sequence data from the DNA of cultured CD4+ T cells. TCRdb called the PCR reads again in MiXCR, with one record for every CDR3 protein. Of roughly 12,000 distinct CDR3 sequences listed, about 54% are singletons. Sequenced material: CD4+ T cells from blood, cultured in vitro. The chain employs TRBV5-4 and TRBJ2-7; the match to TRBD2 covers 15 bases. The sequence was collected from a human donor who had recovered from COVID-19. CDR3 protein: CASSAGLAGGQEQYF. The CDR3 DNA reads as TGTGCCAGCAGCGCGGGACTAGCGGGAGGACAAGAGCAGTACTTC.